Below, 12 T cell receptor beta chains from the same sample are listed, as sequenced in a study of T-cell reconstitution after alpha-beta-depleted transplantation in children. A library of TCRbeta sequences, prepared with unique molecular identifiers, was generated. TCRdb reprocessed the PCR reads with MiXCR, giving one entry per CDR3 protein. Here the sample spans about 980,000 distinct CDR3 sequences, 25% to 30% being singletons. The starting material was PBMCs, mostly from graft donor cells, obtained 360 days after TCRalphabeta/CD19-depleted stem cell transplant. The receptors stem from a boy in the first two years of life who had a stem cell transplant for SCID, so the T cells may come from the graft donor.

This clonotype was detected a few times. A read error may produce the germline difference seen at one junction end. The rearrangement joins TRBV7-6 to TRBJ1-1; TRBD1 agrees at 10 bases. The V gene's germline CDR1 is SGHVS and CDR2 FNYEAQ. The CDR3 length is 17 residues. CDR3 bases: TGTGCCAGCAGCTCACCTCGGGACAGGGGTACGAACACTGAAGCCTTCTTT. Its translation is CASSSPRDRGTNTEAFF.

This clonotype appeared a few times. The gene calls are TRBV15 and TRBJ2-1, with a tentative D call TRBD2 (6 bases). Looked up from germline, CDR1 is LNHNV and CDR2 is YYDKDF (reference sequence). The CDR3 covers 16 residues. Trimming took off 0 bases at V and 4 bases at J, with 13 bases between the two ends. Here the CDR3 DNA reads TGTGCCACCAGCAGAGATCCCCGGGACTCTTACAATGAGCAGTTCTTC. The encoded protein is CATSRDPRDSYNEQFF.

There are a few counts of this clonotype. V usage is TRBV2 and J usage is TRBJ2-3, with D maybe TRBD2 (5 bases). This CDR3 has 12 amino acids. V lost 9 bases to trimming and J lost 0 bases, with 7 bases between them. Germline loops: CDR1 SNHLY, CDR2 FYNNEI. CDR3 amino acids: CAREVSTDTQYF. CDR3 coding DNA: TGTGCCAGGGAGGTGAGCACAGATACGCAGTATTTT.

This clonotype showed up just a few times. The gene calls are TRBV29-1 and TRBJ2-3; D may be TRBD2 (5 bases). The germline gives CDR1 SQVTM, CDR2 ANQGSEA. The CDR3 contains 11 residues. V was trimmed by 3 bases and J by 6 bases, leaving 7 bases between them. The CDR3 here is CSVDSGDTQYF. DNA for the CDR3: TGCAGCGTTGATTCGGGGGATACGCAGTATTTT.

The CDR3 loop reads CASSAGRGEINEQYF. The CDR3 DNA reads TGTGCCAGCAGTGCCGGTAGGGGGGAAATTAACGAGCAGTACTTC. The chain joins TRBV12-3 or TRBV12-4 to TRBJ2-7, with D perhaps TRBD1 or TRBD2 (6 bases each). V lost 5 bases, J lost 5 bases, and 19 bases lay in between. This CDR3 contains 15 residues.

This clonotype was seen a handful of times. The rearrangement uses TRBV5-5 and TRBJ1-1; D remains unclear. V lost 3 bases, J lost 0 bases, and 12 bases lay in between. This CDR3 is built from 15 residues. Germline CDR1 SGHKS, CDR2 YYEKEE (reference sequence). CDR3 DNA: TGTGCCAGCAGCTCCCCGGGAGTCATGAACACTGAAGCTTTCTTT. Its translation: CASSSPGVMNTEAFF.

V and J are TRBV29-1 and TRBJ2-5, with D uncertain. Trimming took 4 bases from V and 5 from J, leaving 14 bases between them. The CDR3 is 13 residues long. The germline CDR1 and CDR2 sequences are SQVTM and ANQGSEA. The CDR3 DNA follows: TGCAGCGTTGGTGCGTTATTCTGGGAGACCCAGTACTTC. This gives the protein CSVGALFWETQYF.

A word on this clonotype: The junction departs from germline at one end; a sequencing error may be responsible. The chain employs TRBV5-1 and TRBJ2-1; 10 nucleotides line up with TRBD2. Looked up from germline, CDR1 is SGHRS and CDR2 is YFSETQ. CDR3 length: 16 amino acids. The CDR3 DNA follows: TGCGCCAGCAGCTTGGCTAGCGGGGGTCCCTACAATGTGCAGTTCTTC. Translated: CASSLASGGPYNVQFF.

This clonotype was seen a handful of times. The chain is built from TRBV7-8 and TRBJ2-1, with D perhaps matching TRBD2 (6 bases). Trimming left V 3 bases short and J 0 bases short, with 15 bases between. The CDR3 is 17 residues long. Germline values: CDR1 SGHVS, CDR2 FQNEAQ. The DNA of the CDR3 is TGTGCCAGCAGCTTCCCTCGCAATAGCGGCTCCTACAATGAGCAGTTCTTC. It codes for CASSFPRNSGSYNEQFF. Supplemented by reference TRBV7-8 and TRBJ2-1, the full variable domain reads GAGVSQSPRYKVAKRGQDVALRCDPISGHVSLFWYQQALGQGPEFLTYFQNEAQLDKSGLPSDRFFAERPEGSVSTLKIQRTQQEDSAVYLCASSFPRNSGSYNEQFFGPGTRLTVL.

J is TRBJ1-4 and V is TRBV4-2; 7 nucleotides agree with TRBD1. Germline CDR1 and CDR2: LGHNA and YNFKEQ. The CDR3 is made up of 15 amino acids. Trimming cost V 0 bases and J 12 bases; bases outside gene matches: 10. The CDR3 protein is CASSQDSTGDGELFF. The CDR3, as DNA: TGTGCCAGCAGCCAAGATTCAACAGGGGACGGGGAACTGTTTTTT.

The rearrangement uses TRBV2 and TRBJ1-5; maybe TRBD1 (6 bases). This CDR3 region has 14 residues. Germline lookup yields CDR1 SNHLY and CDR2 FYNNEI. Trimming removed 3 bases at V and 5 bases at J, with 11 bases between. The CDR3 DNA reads TGTGCCAGCAGTGAGCCGGACAGTTATCAGCCCCAGCATTTT. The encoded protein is CASSEPDSYQPQHF.

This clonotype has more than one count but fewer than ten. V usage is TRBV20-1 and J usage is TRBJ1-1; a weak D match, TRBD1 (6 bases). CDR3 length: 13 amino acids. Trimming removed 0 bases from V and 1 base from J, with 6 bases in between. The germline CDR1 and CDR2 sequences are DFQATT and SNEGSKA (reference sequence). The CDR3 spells CSAREGGNTEAFF. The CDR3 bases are TGCAGTGCTAGAGAAGGGGGGAACACTGAAGCTTTCTTT.